These 9 T cell receptor beta chains were sequenced from one sample in a study of OX40 agonist ivuxolimab in advanced cancers. Produced via immunoSEQ multiplex PCR; TCRdb's table is partial and in-frame only. This sample has about 46,000 clones, with under 90% found just once. Sample: CD4+ or CD8+ T cells sorted from blood, taken in a trial of the OX40 agonist ivuxolimab. Receptors were obtained from an adult with an advanced solid tumor such as melanoma, head and neck, liver or kidney cancer.

The rearrangement links TRBV5-4 to TRBJ1-4; tentative D call: TRBD1 (6 bases). Germline V gives CDR1 SGHNT, CDR2 YYREEE (reference sequence). The CDR3 loop spans 16 amino acids. Trimming shortened V by 4 bases and J by 0 bases, and 13 bases separated the two germline ends. The CDR3 DNA sequence: TGTGCCAGCAGCGCCGGGACACTTGCAACTAATGAAAAACTGTTTTTT. Its protein product is CASSAGTLATNEKLFF. Full variable domain (missing parts from reference TRBV5-4 and TRBJ1-4): ETGVTQSPTHLIKTRGQQVTLRCSSQSGHNTVSWYQQALGQGPQFIFQYYREEENGRGNFPPRFSGLQFPNYSSELNVNALELDDSALYLCASSAGTLATNEKLFFGSGTQLSVL.

This rearrangement joins TRBV7-2 to TRBJ1-5, with D possibly being TRBD1 (6 bases). V was trimmed by 5 bases and J by 11 bases, leaving 16 bases between them. The length of the CDR3 is 13 residues. Germline CDR1 SGHTA, CDR2 FQGNSA. For the CDR3, the DNA is TGTGCCAGCAGCCCCAGAGGGGGATCTGCCCAGCATTTT. Its protein product is CASSPRGGSAQHF.

The CDR3 loop is CATAGGEAGELFF. CDR3 DNA sequence: TGTGCCACCGCCGGGGGGGAAGCCGGGGAGCTGTTTTTT. The rearrangement uses TRBV2 and TRBJ2-2, with 8 bases lining up with TRBD2. Germline CDR1 and CDR2: SNHLY and FYNNEI. The CDR3 contains 13 residues. The V segment lost 10 bases and the J segment 6 bases; nucleotides outside the gene matches: 7.

The genes are TRBV9 and TRBJ2-1, with 7 nucleotides matching TRBD2. In germline, CDR1 is SGDLS, CDR2 YYNGEE. The CDR3 consists of 15 residues. Losses at the gene ends were 4 bases for V and 4 bases for J; bases not matched to a gene: 8. As DNA, the CDR3 is TGTGCCAGCAGCACCTCCGGGACTACTTACAATGAGCAGTTCTTC. Residues: CASSTSGTTYNEQFF.

The gene calls are TRBV21-1 and TRBJ1-2; the D segment call TRBD1 is taken from the table without a DNA check. TRBV21-1 is a known pseudogene. The CDR3 contains 15 residues. The CDR3 here is CASSFDRDNRDGYTF. DNA for the CDR3: TGTGCCAGCAGTTTCGACAGGGACAATAGGGATGGCTACACCTTC.

J is TRBJ1-2 and V is TRBV7-2, with 10 nucleotides matching TRBD1. Germline-derived CDR1 and CDR2 are SGHTA and FQGNSA. The length of the CDR3 is 17 residues. After removal of 5 bases from V and 1 base from J, the junction contained 10 bases not matched to a gene. In DNA, the CDR3 is TGTGCCAGCAGCCCCCGGGACAGGGGTCCGCTTAACTATGGCTACACCTTC. Translation: CASSPRDRGPLNYGYTF.

The DNA of the CDR3 is TGTGCCAGTAGTATCTTTAGCTCCGGGACCGGCGAGCAGTACTTC. It codes for CASSIFSSGTGEQYF. V usage is TRBV19 and J usage is TRBJ2-5; D may be TRBD1 or TRBD2 (5 bases each). The end of the DNA fits TRBJ2-7 better, so the J call may be wrong. This CDR3 has 15 amino acids. Germline V gene data show CDR1 as LNHDA and CDR2 as SQIVND (reference sequence).

The gene calls are TRBV5-1 and TRBJ1-1; TRBD1 matches at 12 bases. CDR3 size: 15 residues. With 4 bases clipped from V and 8 bases from J, the junction kept 9 bases outside the gene matches. Germline values: CDR1 SGHRS, CDR2 YFSETQ. CDR3 bases: TGCGCCAGCAGCACCGGGACAGGGGGCTCGATGGAAGCTTTCTTT. Translation gives CASSTGTGGSMEAFF.

This clone was seen a few times. The rearrangement uses TRBV5-1 and TRBJ1-1; D perhaps matches TRBD1 (5 bases). The CDR3 runs 14 residues. Germline lookup yields CDR1 SGHRS and CDR2 YFSETQ. V lost 5 bases and J lost 0, with 11 bases in between. The CDR3 sequence: CASSGKGVNTEAFF. CDR3 DNA: TGCGCCAGCAGTGGTAAAGGGGTGAACACTGAAGCTTTCTTT.